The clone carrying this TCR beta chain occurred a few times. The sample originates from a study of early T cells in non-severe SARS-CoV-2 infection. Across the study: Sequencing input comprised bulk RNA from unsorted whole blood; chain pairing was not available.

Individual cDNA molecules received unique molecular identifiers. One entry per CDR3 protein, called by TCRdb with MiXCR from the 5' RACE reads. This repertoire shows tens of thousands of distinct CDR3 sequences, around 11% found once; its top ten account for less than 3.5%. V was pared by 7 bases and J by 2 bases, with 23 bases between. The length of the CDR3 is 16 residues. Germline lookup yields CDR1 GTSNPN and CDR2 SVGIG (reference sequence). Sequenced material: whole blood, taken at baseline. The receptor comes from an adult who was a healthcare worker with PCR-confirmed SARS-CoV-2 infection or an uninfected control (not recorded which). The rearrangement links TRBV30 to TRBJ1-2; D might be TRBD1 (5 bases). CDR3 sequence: CASRGGPDTQNYGYTF. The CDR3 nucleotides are TGTGCCTCCCGCGGCGGACCGGACACCCAGAACTATGGCTACACCTTC. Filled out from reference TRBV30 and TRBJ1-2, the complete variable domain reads SQTIHQWPATLVQPVGSPLSLECTVEGTSNPNLYWYRQAAGRGLQLLFYSVGIGQISSEVPQNLSASRPQDRQFILSSKKLLLSDSGFYLCASRGGPDTQNYGYTFGSGTRLTVV.